Below are 30 T cell receptor beta chains sequenced from a single sample in a study of T cell responses to AZD1222 COVID-19 vaccine. Data came from immunoSEQ multiplex PCR; TCRdb stores just in-frame clones and leaves some out. The sample contains about 180,000 clones, 90% to 95% of which appear only once. The material was peripheral blood, obtained 28 days after the second AZD1222 dose. The receptors derive from an adult who received the AZD1222 COVID-19 vaccine.

The chain couples TRBV24-1 to TRBJ2-7; 7 bases line up with TRBD1. J lost 2 bases, V lost 2 bases, and 8 bases had no gene match. Germline CDR1 KGHDR, CDR2 SFDVKD. This CDR3 has 16 residues. The CDR3 reads CATSDWDRQDAYEQYF. The CDR3 coding sequence is TGTGCCACCAGTGATTGGGACAGACAGGACGCCTACGAGCAGTACTTC.

This sequence joins TRBV4-3 and TRBJ1-5; tentative D call: TRBD1 (6 bases). From germline, CDR1 is LGHNA and CDR2 YSLEER. V was cut by 0 bases and J by 7 bases, with 13 bases left in between. This CDR3 has 15 amino acids. The CDR3 sequence is CASSQDGTGIQPQHF. Here the CDR3 DNA reads TGCGCCAGCAGCCAAGATGGCACAGGGATACAGCCCCAGCATTTT.

This CDR3 is CASSPQGAEYF. In nucleotides, the CDR3 is TGTGCCAGCAGTCCCCAAGGTGCAGAATACTTC. J is TRBJ2-5 and V is TRBV6-5; D is ambiguous. Germline V CDR1 and CDR2: MNHEY, SVGAGI. V lost 5 bases and J lost 14, with 15 bases in between. The length of the CDR3 is 11 residues.

The chain links TRBV12-5 to TRBJ1-1; D possibly corresponds to TRBD1 (6 bases). CDR3 length: 15 amino acids. V dropped 0 bases and J dropped 5 bases, with 13 bases sitting between them. Germline CDR1 is LGHNT and CDR2 is FRNRAP. The CDR3 coding sequence is TGTGCTAGTGGTTTGGTACAGGGAAGGCTGACTGAAGCTTTCTTT. Translated, it gives CASGLVQGRLTEAFF. The whole variable domain, remainder taken from reference TRBV12-5 and TRBJ1-1, is DARVTQTPRHKVTEMGQEVTMRCQPILGHNTVFWYRQTMMQGLELLAYFRNRAPLDDSGMPKDRFSAEMPDATLATLKIQPSEPRDSAVYFCASGLVQGRLTEAFFGQGTRLTVV.

The V and J genes are TRBV19 and TRBJ1-5; possibly TRBD1 for D (6 bases). V was trimmed by 6 bases and J by 1 base, leaving 10 bases between them. Germline CDR1 reads LNHDA; CDR2 reads SQIVND (reference sequence). CDR3 length: 14 amino acids. The CDR3 nucleotides read TGTGCCAGTAGGACACAGGGAAGCAATCAGCCCCAGCATTTT. Residues: CASRTQGSNQPQHF. Full variable domain (remainder filled in from reference TRBV19 and TRBJ1-5): DGGITQSPKYLFRKEGQNVTLSCEQNLNHDAMYWYRQDPGQGLRLIYYSQIVNDFQKGDIAEGYSVSREKKESFPLTVTSAQKNPTAFYLCASRTQGSNQPQHFGDGTRLSIL.

The rearrangement links TRBV19 to TRBJ1-2; maybe TRBD1 (5 bases). CDR1 is LNHDA and CDR2 is SQIVND in the germline V gene (reference sequence). The CDR3 is 13 residues long. Trimming took 7 bases from V and 7 from J, leaving 16 bases between them. CDR3 DNA sequence: TGTGCCAGTAACCGACAAAGGGGTATTGGCTACACCTTC. Protein sequence: CASNRQRGIGYTF.

The chain carries TRBV14 and TRBJ2-1; a possible D gene is TRBD2 (5 bases). This CDR3 region has 16 residues. Germline loops: CDR1 SGHDN, CDR2 FVKESK. Between the trimmed V and J ends, which lost 1 base and 8 bases, there was a span of 18 bases. The CDR3 spells CASSQAGPTRNDEQFF. The CDR3 region has the DNA TGTGCCAGCAGCCAAGCTGGGCCTACTAGAAATGATGAGCAGTTCTTC. The full variable domain, its missing parts supplied by reference TRBV14 and TRBJ2-1, is EAGVTQFPSHSVIEKGQTVTLRCDPISGHDNLYWYRRVMGKEIKFLLHFVKESKQDESGMPNNRFLAERTGGTYSTLKVQPAELEDSGVYFCASSQAGPTRNDEQFFGPGTRLTVL.

The V and J genes are TRBV28 and TRBJ2-7; the match to TRBD1 covers 7 bases. The CDR3 loop spans 13 amino acids. The germline V gene encodes CDR1 MDHEN and CDR2 SYDVKM. J gave up 2 bases and V 6 bases, and 4 bases lay outside the gene matches. The CDR3 region has the DNA TGTGCCAGCAGCAGGACAGGCACCTACGAGCAGTACTTC. This codes for CASSRTGTYEQYF.

The rearrangement uses TRBV6-5 and TRBJ2-2, with D unclear. V lost 2 bases and J 4 bases, leaving 5 bases between the germline ends. The germline V gene has CDR1 MNHEY and CDR2 SVGAGI. This CDR3 contains 13 residues. Here the CDR3 DNA reads TGTGCCAGCAGTTACCCAGGCACCGGGGAGCTGTTTTTT. This translates into CASSYPGTGELFF.

V is TRBV10-3 and J is TRBJ2-7; 7 nucleotides align to TRBD2. The CDR3 contains 13 residues. V gave up 10 bases and J gave up 3 bases; unmatched junction bases: 9. Germline V gene lookup returns CDR1 ENHRY and CDR2 SYGVKD. The CDR3 spells CATRGVEDYEQYF. The DNA of the CDR3 is TGTGCCACCCGGGGGGTGGAGGACTACGAGCAGTACTTC.

The J gene is TRBJ2-3, the V gene TRBV6-1; tentatively, D is TRBD2 (5 bases). With 3 bases removed from V and 5 bases from J, the gap between germline ends came to 15 bases. CDR1 and CDR2 from the germline V gene are MNHNS and SASEGT. The CDR3 contains 15 residues. In DNA form, the CDR3 reads TGTGCCAGCAGTGAGGAGAGGGTTGTGTTAGATACGCAGTATTTT. Residues: CASSEERVVLDTQYF.

The chain combines TRBV2 with TRBJ1-5; 10 positions match TRBD1. The CDR3 has 13 amino acids. Per the germline V gene, CDR1 is SNHLY and CDR2 is FYNNEI. The junction had 5 bases not matched to a gene; V was cut back by 5 bases and J by 10 bases. The CDR3 DNA reads as TGTGCCAGCAGTCCGGGACAGGGGTTACCCCAGCATTTT. This sequence encodes CASSPGQGLPQHF.

This clone is a singleton in its sample. The chain carries TRBV4-1 and TRBJ2-3, with TRBD2 matching 14 bases. V lost 2 bases, J lost 2 bases, and 3 bases stayed unmatched. CDR3 length: 17 amino acids. The V gene's germline CDR1 is MGHRA and CDR2 YSYEKL. DNA of the CDR3: TGCGCCAGCAGCCAACGGACTAGCGGGGGGACCACAGATACGCAGTATTTT. The encoded protein is CASSQRTSGGTTDTQYF.

The J gene is TRBJ1-2, the V gene TRBV12-5, with TRBD1 matching over 7 bases. This CDR3 comprises 13 residues. Germline trimming cut 5 bases from V and 8 bases from J; bases unmatched to any gene: 8. Germline values: CDR1 LGHNT, CDR2 FRNRAP. As DNA, the CDR3 is TGTGCTAGTGGTATCGACAGGGCACTAGGCTACACCTTC. It yields the protein CASGIDRALGYTF.

The chain joins TRBV5-1 to TRBJ1-6; D may be TRBD1 (6 bases). V was trimmed by 0 bases and J by 9 bases, leaving 13 bases between them. Germline values: CDR1 SGHRS, CDR2 YFSETQ. This CDR3 is built from 15 residues. The CDR3 region is CASSLEQTGFSPLHF. The CDR3 region has the DNA TGCGCCAGCAGCTTGGAACAGACAGGCTTTTCACCCCTCCACTTT.

This chain links TRBV6-2 or TRBV6-3 with TRBJ1-4; D is uncertain. Germline V CDR1 and CDR2: MNHEY, SVGEGT. The CDR3 covers 15 residues. The V end lost 2 bases, the J end lost 3 bases, and 10 bases lay between the germline ends. CDR3 DNA sequence: TGTGCCAGCAGTTACGCGTTGGGATCTAATGAAAAACTGTTTTTT. Residues: CASSYALGSNEKLFF.

The V and J genes are TRBV4-3 and TRBJ2-3; D gene uncertain. Germline CDR1 and CDR2: LGHNA and YSLEER. CDR3 length: 12 amino acids. V was pared by 0 bases and J by 7 bases, with 5 bases between. The CDR3 protein is CASSQDMNTQYF. The CDR3 DNA reads TGCGCCAGCAGCCAAGATATGAATACGCAGTATTTT.

The chain combines TRBV9 with TRBJ2-1, with unresolved D. V was shortened by 3 bases and J by 6 bases, with 4 bases between the two germline ends. This CDR3 is built from 11 residues. CDR1 and CDR2 from the germline V gene are SGDLS and YYNGEE. The CDR3 spells CASSALNEQFF. For the CDR3, the DNA is TGTGCCAGCAGCGCCCTCAATGAGCAGTTCTTC.

The chain carries TRBV2 and TRBJ1-2; no clear D gene. Germline CDR1 is SNHLY and CDR2 is FYNNEI. The CDR3 contains 12 residues. Trimming pared 8 bases from V and 0 bases from J, leaving 7 bases between. Here the CDR3 reads CASGASNYGYTF. The CDR3 DNA sequence: TGTGCCAGCGGTGCCTCTAACTATGGCTACACCTTC.

The V and J genes are TRBV19 and TRBJ2-1, with TRBD1 matching over 8 bases. Germline assignment: CDR1 LNHDA and CDR2 SQIVND (reference sequence). CDR3 size: 15 residues. V lost 7 bases, J lost 6 bases, and 11 bases stayed unmatched. The CDR3: CASNRPRTGSNEQFF. Written as DNA, the CDR3 is TGTGCCAGTAATCGACCTAGGACAGGGAGCAATGAGCAGTTCTTC.

This rearrangement joins TRBV5-1 to TRBJ2-1; D assignment may be TRBD1 or TRBD2 (5 bases each). The CDR3 runs 17 residues. Germline CDR1 reads SGHRS; CDR2 reads YFSETQ. Deletions cut 3 bases from V and 3 bases from J, with 19 bases between. The CDR3 DNA sequence: TGCGCCAGCAGCTCCGGGGTCAGGGCGACACTCTACAATGAGCAGTTCTTC. Residues: CASSSGVRATLYNEQFF.

This clone has only one observation. V usage is TRBV6-2 or TRBV6-3 and J usage is TRBJ1-1, with D perhaps matching TRBD1 (6 bases). The CDR3 is 17 amino acids. With 3 bases removed from V and 4 bases from J, the gap between germline ends came to 21 bases. CDR1 is MNHEY, CDR2 SVGEGT, per germline. CDR3 in DNA: TGTGCCAGCAGTTATACGACTCGAGGAGGGGGAAGCACTGAAGCTTTCTTT. The encoded protein is CASSYTTRGGGSTEAFF.

This chain connects TRBV4-3 to TRBJ2-7; D possibly matches TRBD1 or TRBD2 (6 bases each). This CDR3 is built from 14 residues. The germline V gene has CDR1 LGHNA and CDR2 YSLEER. V was cut by 1 base and J by 3 bases, with 10 bases left in between. This CDR3 reads CASSQGGADYEQYF. DNA for the CDR3: TGCGCCAGCAGCCAAGGGGGGGCTGACTACGAGCAGTACTTC.

The CDR3 spells CASVAGGYTF. The CDR3 bases are TGTGCCAGCGTAGCGGGGGGCTACACCTTC. The chain uses TRBV9 and TRBJ1-2, with D unclear. Looked up from germline, CDR1 is SGDLS and CDR2 is YYNGEE. Trimming pared 7 bases from V and 8 bases from J, leaving 9 bases between. This CDR3 contains 10 residues.

The V and J genes are TRBV18 and TRBJ2-7; 7 bases are shared with TRBD1. The CDR3 loop spans 13 amino acids. Germline V gene lookup returns CDR1 KGHSH and CDR2 LQKENI. The ends lost 5 bases at V and 4 bases at J; junction bases unmatched: 5. The CDR3 region is CASSGTASYEQYF. As DNA, the CDR3 is TGTGCCAGCTCAGGGACAGCCTCTTACGAGCAGTACTTC. The whole variable domain, filled in from reference TRBV18 and TRBJ2-7, reads NAGVMQNPRHLVRRRGQEARLRCSPMKGHSHVYWYRQLPEEGLKFMVYLQKENIIDESGMPKERFSAEFPKEGPSILRIQQVVRGDSAAYFCASSGTASYEQYFGPGTRLTVT.

The chain is built from TRBV28 and TRBJ1-5; D unresolved. The CDR3 sequence is 15 residues long. Looked up from germline, CDR1 is MDHEN and CDR2 is SYDVKM. V lost 5 bases to trimming and J lost 1 base, with 12 bases between them. This chain's CDR3 is CASSPFVGSNQPQHF. The DNA for the CDR3 is TGTGCCAGCAGTCCATTTGTCGGAAGCAATCAGCCCCAGCATTTT.

This sequence joins TRBV11-2 and TRBJ1-3, with TRBD1 identical over 7 bases. The CDR3 is made up of 15 amino acids. Germline V gene lookup returns CDR1 SGHAT and CDR2 FQNNGV. Losses at the gene ends were 3 bases for V and 0 bases for J; bases not matched to a gene: 2. This CDR3 reads CASSLTGSSGNTIYF. CDR3 bases: TGTGCCAGCAGCTTGACAGGGTCCTCTGGAAACACCATATATTTT.

V and J are TRBV24-1 and TRBJ1-1; D remains ambiguous. V lost 2 bases and J lost 0, with 9 bases in between. There are 15 residues in the CDR3. The germline V gene has CDR1 KGHDR and CDR2 SFDVKD. The CDR3 region has the DNA TGTGCCACCAGTGATTCCGACGGACTGAACACTGAAGCTTTCTTT. Its translation is CATSDSDGLNTEAFF.

This clone was seen only once. This rearrangement joins TRBV20-1 to TRBJ1-5; the D is unclear. With 3 bases removed from V and 2 bases from J, the gap between germline ends came to 14 bases. Per germline, CDR1 DFQATT and CDR2 SNEGSKA (reference sequence). CDR3 size: 15 residues. The CDR3 DNA follows: TGCAGTGCTAGTTCACAGTTTGGAGGCAATCAGCCCCAGCATTTT. It encodes CSASSQFGGNQPQHF.

The chain carries TRBV9 and TRBJ2-7, with 8 nucleotides matching TRBD1. V was pared by 3 bases and J by 6 bases, with 2 bases of the junction left unmatched. The CDR3 runs to 12 residues. Germline V lookup: CDR1 SGDLS, CDR2 YYNGEE. Written as DNA, the CDR3 is TGTGCCAGCAGCGGGACAGGGACCGAGCAGTACTTC. As protein: CASSGTGTEQYF.